These T cell receptor beta chains were read from a single sample in a study of beta chain features in type 1 diabetes. Sequenced by immunoSEQ multiplex PCR; TCRdb stores in-frame clones only, minus some. The data contain 250,000 or so clones, approximately 15% of them singletons. The sequencing input was naive CD4+ T cells from blood. These receptor sequences come from a man aged 25-45 years with type 1 diabetes. CDR3s include the opening cysteine and the closing phenylalanine or tryptophan. Fields, in order: D gene, V gene, J gene, clone size, CDR3 DNA, CDR3 protein. D genes are given only for firm matches. Clone sizes are given selectively: once, few, many, or a class where the clone is expanded.

>-|TRBV19|TRBJ2-5|few
TGTGCCAGTAGTCGCACAGGAAGACAAGAGACCCAGTACTTC
CASSRTGRQETQYF
>-|TRBV5-4|TRBJ2-3|few
TGTGCCAGCAGCTCCCCGAAGGATCAGGTCACAGATACGCAGTATTTT
CASSSPKDQVTDTQYF
>TRBD1|TRBV6-1|TRBJ2-3|-
TGTGCCAGCAGTGAAGCGGGGGGACAGGGTGCAGATACGCAGTATTTT
CASSEAGGQGADTQYF
>TRBD2|TRBV5-6|TRBJ2-1|-
TGTGCCAGCCCCGGGACTAGCGGATACAATGAGCAGTTCTTC
CASPGTSGYNEQFF
>-|TRBV4-1|TRBJ2-1|-
TGCGCCAGCAGCCAAGATTGGAACAGGTACAATGAGCAGTTCTTC
CASSQDWNRYNEQFF
>TRBD1|TRBV7-9|TRBJ2-3|-
TGTGCCAGCAGCCACGCCCCGATTACAGGGGCCAGCACAGATACGCAGTATTTT
CASSHAPITGASTDTQYF
>TRBD1|TRBV7-8|TRBJ1-2|-
TGTGCCAGCAGCGCAGAGACAGGGAACTATGGCTACACCTTC
CASSAETGNYGYTF
>-|TRBV29-1|TRBJ2-7|-
TGCAGCGTTGGACAGAACTACGAGCAGTACTTC
CSVGQNYEQYF
>-|TRBV10-3|TRBJ2-1|-
TGTGCCTGTGGAGGGAGTCAGTACAATGAGCAGTTCTTC
CACGGSQYNEQFF
>TRBD1|TRBV7-6|TRBJ1-1|-
TGTGCCAGCAGCTTGGACAGGGGGACGAACACTGAAGCTTTCTTT
CASSLDRGTNTEAFF
>TRBD1|TRBV5-4|TRBJ2-1|few
TGTGCCAGCAGGTCCGGGACAGAGGGCCATGAGCAGTTCTTC
CASRSGTEGHEQFF
>-|TRBV6-5|TRBJ2-1|-
TGTGCCAGCAGTTGGTCAGGGGTGAGGAATGAGCAGTTCTTC
CASSWSGVRNEQFF
>-|TRBV5-1|TRBJ2-1|-
TGCGCCAGCAGAAGGGACTTCGCCTACGATGAGCAGTTCTTC
CASRRDFAYDEQFF
>TRBD2|TRBV11-2|TRBJ2-1|few
TGTGCCAGCAGCTTATCGTCTAGCGGGAGGAGTGAAGCGGGGGAGCAGTTCTTC
CASSLSSSGRSEAGEQFF
>TRBD1|TRBV28|TRBJ1-5|few
TGTGCCAGCAGTTCGCTGGGGACAGCAAATCAGCCCCAGCATTTT
CASSSLGTANQPQHF
>-|TRBV27|TRBJ2-3|-
TGTGCCAGCAGCCCCACCGGGGTTACAGATACGCAGTATTTT
CASSPTGVTDTQYF
>-|TRBV27|TRBJ1-1|-
TGTGCCAGCAGTTCCCCTGGGGCGCGTGGCACTGAAGCTTTCTTT
CASSSPGARGTEAFF
>-|TRBV27|TRBJ1-2|-
TGTGCCAGCAGTCCGGACGGTCCCCAGGGCTATGGCTACACCTTC
CASSPDGPQGYGYTF
>-|TRBV6-6|TRBJ2-6|-
TGTGCCAGCAGTTACGGGGGCACCTCTGGGGCCAACGTCCTGACTTTC
CASSYGGTSGANVLTF
>-|TRBV29-1|TRBJ1-4|few
TGCAGCGCCGAAGACGTTAATGAAAAACTGTTTTTT
CSAEDVNEKLFF
>TRBD1|TRBV19|TRBJ1-5|few
TGTGCCAGTACGTACAGGGGGCTCGATCAGCCCCAGCATTTT
CASTYRGLDQPQHF
>-|TRBV19|TRBJ1-1|-
TGTGCCAGTAGTATTTTCGGCACTGAAGCTTTCTTT
CASSIFGTEAFF
>TRBD1|TRBV2|TRBJ1-5|-
TGTGCCAGCAGCGGGACAGGGAGGAAGCTTCAGCCCCAGCATTTT
CASSGTGRKLQPQHF
>-|TRBV11-2|TRBJ2-3|few
TGTGCCAGCAGCGTACCCAGGGGTCAAACAGATACGCAGTATTTT
CASSVPRGQTDTQYF
>TRBD1|TRBV5-1|TRBJ2-7|few
TGCGCCAGCAGCCAGACAGGGAAGGGCGAGCAGTACTTC
CASSQTGKGEQYF
>-|TRBV11-2|TRBJ2-1|-
TGTGCCAGCAGCTTGTCCGGGAGACGGAACAATGAGCAGTTCTTC
CASSLSGRRNNEQFF
>-|TRBV6-1|TRBJ1-2|-
TGTGCCAGCCGTTTGCGGGGGAGTGGGGATGGCTACACCTTC
CASRLRGSGDGYTF
>-|TRBV11-2|TRBJ2-3|few
TGTGCCAGCAGCTTACTGGGAGCAGATACGCAGTATTTT
CASSLLGADTQYF
>TRBD2|TRBV9|TRBJ2-1|few
TGTGCCAGCAGCGTAGGCCCGGGACTAGGATACAATGAGCAGTTCTTC
CASSVGPGLGYNEQFF
>TRBD1|TRBV5-1|TRBJ2-2|-
TGCGCCAGCAGGAGCCGCTCCGGGACAGATACCACCGGGGAGCTGTTTTTT
CASRSRSGTDTTGELFF
>TRBD1|TRBV15|TRBJ1-6|-
TGTGCCACCAGCATGGGACAGGGGAGGAATTCACCCCTCCACTTT
CATSMGQGRNSPLHF
>-|TRBV6-6|TRBJ2-5|few
TGTGCCAGCAGCGCGACAGCTTACCAAGAGACCCAGTACTTC
CASSATAYQETQYF
>-|TRBV11-2|TRBJ2-7|few
TGTGCCAGCAGCTTAGATGGCCTCTACGAGCAGTACTTC
CASSLDGLYEQYF
>TRBD1|TRBV2|TRBJ2-7|-
TGTGCCAGCAGCGGGACAGGGTCCTACGAGCAGTACTTC
CASSGTGSYEQYF
>-|TRBV29-1|TRBJ1-4|-
TGCAGCGTCACTAGGGAAGGGGAAAAACTGTTTTTT
CSVTREGEKLFF
>-|TRBV2|TRBJ2-5|few
TGTGCCAGCAGTGAACAGCGCGGTCAAGAGACCCAGTACTTC
CASSEQRGQETQYF
>-|TRBV6-1|TRBJ1-4|-
TGTGCCAGCAGTGACCGGGAGCCTAGCCGTGAAAAACTGTTTTTT
CASSDREPSREKLFF
>TRBD2|TRBV12-5|TRBJ2-2|-
TGTGCTAGTGGTTTGTCGGGGACTAGCAAGGCCGGGGAGCTGTTTTTT
CASGLSGTSKAGELFF
>TRBD2|TRBV7-9|TRBJ2-3|-
TGTGCCAGCAGCTTTTCTAGCGGGGGCCGCCGGGAGCAGTATTTT
CASSFSSGGRREQYF
>TRBD1|TRBV5-1|TRBJ2-3|-
TGCGCCAGCAGCTCGGGACAGACCCTTTCCACAGATACGCAGTATTTT
CASSSGQTLSTDTQYF
>-|TRBV11-2|TRBJ2-1|-
TGTGCCAGCAGCTTAGAGGGGAGTTTTTCCCGCCAGTTCTTC
CASSLEGSFSRQFF
>-|TRBV15|TRBJ2-1|-
TGTGCCACCAGAATGGGGCCTACGGGAGATGAGCAGTTCTTC
CATRMGPTGDEQFF
>-|TRBV18|TRBJ2-3|few
TGTGCCAGCTCACCACAGCGGAACACAGATACGCAGTATTTT
CASSPQRNTDTQYF
>TRBD2|TRBV6-1|TRBJ2-7|-
TGTGCCACCCGGACTAGCGCGACTTCCGGGGAGCAGTACTTC
CATRTSATSGEQYF
>-|TRBV14|TRBJ2-1|few
TGTGCCAGCAGCCAGCAGTTCGGAGCTACAGAGCAGTTCTTC
CASSQQFGATEQFF
>-|TRBV6-1|TRBJ2-5|-
TGTGCCAGCAGTGGTGGGAGGCACCGAGAGACCCAGTACTTC
CASSGGRHRETQYF